The present T cell receptor beta chain was sequenced within a study of regulatory T cells in long-lasting Graves disease. Described time point: newly diagnosed GD, antithyroid drugs for less than 3 months. RNA extracted from PBMCs served as the sequencing template. The ends were cut back, 1 base at V and 2 bases at J, with 8 bases in the middle. Germline loops: CDR1 DFQATT, CDR2 SNEGSKA (reference sequence). The length of the CDR3 is 14 residues. Building the TCR beta libraries relied on iRepertoire HTBI primers, and CDR3 regions underwent Arm-PCR. One entry per CDR3 protein, called by TCRdb with MiXCR from the multiplex PCR reads. The sample holds about 220,000 distinct CDR3 sequences; roughly a fifth are singletons and the top ten take approximately 10%. This sample also appeared in a second study, on T cells in Graves' hyperthyroidism and ophthalmopathy. This second study notes: Newly diagnosed hyperthyroidism, duration under 2 months, in patients aged 18 to 65.

The clonotype comes from a woman under 40 with Graves disease. V usage is TRBV20-1 and J usage is TRBJ2-2; TRBD2 is a possible D gene (6 bases). The specimen comprised peripheral blood mononuclear cells (PBMCs), sampled at new diagnosis, from a patient treated with antithyroid drugs. This CDR3 reads CSARGLENTGELFF. As DNA, the CDR3 is TGCAGTGCTAGAGGACTAGAAAACACCGGGGAGCTGTTTTTT.